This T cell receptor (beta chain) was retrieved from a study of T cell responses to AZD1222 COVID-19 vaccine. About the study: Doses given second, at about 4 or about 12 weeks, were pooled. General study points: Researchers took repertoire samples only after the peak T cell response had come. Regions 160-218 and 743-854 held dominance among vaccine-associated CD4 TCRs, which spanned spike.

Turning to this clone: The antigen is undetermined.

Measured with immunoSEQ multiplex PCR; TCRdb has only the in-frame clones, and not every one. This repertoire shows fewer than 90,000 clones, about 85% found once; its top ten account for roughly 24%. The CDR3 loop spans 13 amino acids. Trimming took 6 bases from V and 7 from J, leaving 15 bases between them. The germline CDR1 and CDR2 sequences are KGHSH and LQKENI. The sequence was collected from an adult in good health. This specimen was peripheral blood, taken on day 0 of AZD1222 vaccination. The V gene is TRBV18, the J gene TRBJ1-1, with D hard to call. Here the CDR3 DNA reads TGTGCCAGCTCCCCTAATTCTATGGATGAAGCTTTCTTT. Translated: CASSPNSMDEAFF.